A single sample is the source of the 8 T cell receptor beta chains below, sequenced in a study of T cells in Graves' hyperthyroidism and ophthalmopathy. Researchers amplified the TCR beta CDR3 regions from RNA transcripts. Using the HTBI primer set, a first-round RT-PCR was run on the TCR CDR3. One entry per CDR3 protein, called by TCRdb with MiXCR from the multiplex PCR reads. The sample shows a few hundred thousand distinct CDR3 sequences, about a sixth of them seen only once. Sequenced: blood. All receptors come from a woman between 40 and 50 years old with Graves' ophthalmopathy.

This clonotype came up a few times. This chain links TRBV28 with TRBJ2-5; D is possibly TRBD2 (6 bases). Between the trimmed V and J ends, which lost 5 bases and 5 bases, there was a span of 21 bases. The CDR3 covers 16 residues. Germline values: CDR1 MDHEN, CDR2 SYDVKM. DNA for the CDR3: TGTGCCAGCAGTCTTCGGGGGACCGCAGGAGTGGAGACCCAGTACTTC. Its protein is CASSLRGTAGVETQYF.

This chain's CDR3 is CSVEAGQGAGYGYTF. The CDR3 DNA sequence: TGCAGCGTTGAAGCAGGACAGGGGGCAGGCTATGGCTACACCTTC. The chain employs TRBV29-1 and TRBJ1-2, with 11 bases lining up with TRBD1. The J segment lost 4 bases and the V segment lost 1 base, leaving 5 bases of the junction unmatched. Looked up from germline, CDR1 is SQVTM and CDR2 is ANQGSEA. The CDR3 runs 15 residues.

This clonotype has more than one count but fewer than ten. V usage is TRBV29-1 and J usage is TRBJ1-1, with D tentatively TRBD1 (6 bases). The germline V gene encodes CDR1 SQVTM and CDR2 ANQGSEA. The CDR3 totals 15 residues. V gave up 6 bases and J gave up 5 bases, with 22 bases separating them. The CDR3 region has the DNA TGCAGCGTCCAACAGGGACCCAGAGCAAGTACTGAAGCTTTCTTT. Amino acid sequence: CSVQQGPRASTEAFF. Looking up the rest from reference TRBV29-1 and TRBJ1-1 gives the full variable domain: SAVISQKPSRDICQRGTSLTIQCQVDSQVTMMFWYRQQPGQSLTLIATANQGSEATYESGFVIDKFPISRPNLTFSTLTVSNMSPEDSSIYLCSVQQGPRASTEAFFGQGTRLTVV.

This clonotype appeared many times. This chain uses TRBV20-1 with TRBJ2-5; no firm D call. The CDR3 covers 14 residues. The germline gives CDR1 DFQATT, CDR2 SNEGSKA (reference sequence). V was trimmed by 5 bases and J by 4 bases, leaving 17 bases between them. CDR3 amino acids: CSALPGPGRETQYF. The CDR3 DNA reads TGCAGTGCTCTCCCCGGGCCCGGCAGAGAGACCCAGTACTTC.

The table lists this clonotype with many counts. The CDR3 loop reads CASGSTSGRAQDTDTQYF. CDR3 nucleotide sequence: TGTGCCAGCGGAAGTACTAGCGGGAGGGCCCAAGACACAGATACGCAGTATTTT. The chain carries TRBV6-1 and TRBJ2-3, with TRBD2 identical over 13 bases. The V gene's germline CDR1 is MNHNS and CDR2 SASEGT. The trim removed 8 bases at V and 2 bases at J, leaving 13 bases unmatched. CDR3 length: 18 amino acids.

Only a few counts were recorded for this clonotype. J is TRBJ1-1 and V is TRBV19; the D is unclear. This CDR3 has 13 amino acids. V lost 3 bases and J lost 0, with 5 bases in between. Germline CDR1 reads LNHDA; CDR2 reads SQIVND (reference sequence). CDR3 nucleotide sequence: TGTGCCAGTAGTATTCTAGTGAACACTGAAGCTTTCTTT. Amino acids: CASSILVNTEAFF.

This clonotype was found a few times. The chain employs TRBV28 and TRBJ2-1; 8 bases agree with TRBD2. This CDR3 region has 16 residues. CDR1 is MDHEN, CDR2 SYDVKM, per germline. The junction had 7 bases not matched to a gene; V was cut back by 3 bases and J by 3 bases. CDR3 protein: CASSFFTSGSYNEQFF. As DNA, the CDR3 is TGTGCCAGCAGTTTTTTTACTAGCGGCAGCTACAATGAGCAGTTCTTC.

Of note for this clonotype: A much larger clone lies one base from this, so it may be a read error. The gene calls are TRBV6-5 and TRBJ2-7; no clear D gene. The germline V and J ends were trimmed by 4 bases and 2 bases, with 15 bases remaining between them. The germline gives CDR1 MNHEY, CDR2 SVGAGI. The CDR3 loop spans 15 amino acids. Written as DNA, the CDR3 is TGTGCCAGCAGTTTATTTTGTCCAGGCCCCTACGAGCAGTACTTC. This translates into CASSLFCPGPYEQYF.